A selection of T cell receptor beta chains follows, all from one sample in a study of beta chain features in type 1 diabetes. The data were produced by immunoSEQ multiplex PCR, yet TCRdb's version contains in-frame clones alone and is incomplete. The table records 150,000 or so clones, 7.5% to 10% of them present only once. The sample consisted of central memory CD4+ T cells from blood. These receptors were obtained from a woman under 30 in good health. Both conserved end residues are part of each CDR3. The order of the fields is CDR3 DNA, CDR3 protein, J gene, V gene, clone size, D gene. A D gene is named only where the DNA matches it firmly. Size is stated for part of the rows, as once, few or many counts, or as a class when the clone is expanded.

CDR3 DNA: TGTGCCACCAGCAGGGGAGGAGGAAGCTCCTACGAGCAGTACTTC
CDR3 protein: CATSRGGGSSYEQYF
J gene: TRBJ2-7
V gene: TRBV15
clone size: few
D gene: NA

CDR3 DNA: TGTGCCAGCAGCGTAGCTCAGGGTATGGCAACTAATGAAAAACTGTTTTTT
CDR3 protein: CASSVAQGMATNEKLFF
J gene: TRBJ1-4
V gene: TRBV9
clone size: NA
D gene: NA

CDR3 DNA: TGCGCCAGCAGCCAAGAGTCAGGGGGCGGTAATTCACCCCTCCACTTT
CDR3 protein: CASSQESGGGNSPLHF
J gene: TRBJ1-6
V gene: TRBV4-3
clone size: few
D gene: TRBD1

CDR3 DNA: TGCGCCAGCAGCGACGGACAAGGGGTTACCGGGGAGCTGTTTTTT
CDR3 protein: CASSDGQGVTGELFF
J gene: TRBJ2-2
V gene: TRBV5-1
clone size: NA
D gene: NA

CDR3 DNA: TGTGCCAGCAGCTCCCAGAGGGGGTCGGGCTATGGCTACACCTTC
CDR3 protein: CASSSQRGSGYGYTF
J gene: TRBJ1-2
V gene: TRBV7-2
clone size: NA
D gene: NA

CDR3 DNA: TGCAGTGTAGGGCGGGGCAATGAGCAGTTCTTC
CDR3 protein: CSVGRGNEQFF
J gene: TRBJ2-1
V gene: TRBV20-1
clone size: few
D gene: NA

CDR3 DNA: TGCGCCAGCAGCTTGGACCCGCAGAAGACCCAGTACTTC
CDR3 protein: CASSLDPQKTQYF
J gene: TRBJ2-5
V gene: TRBV5-1
clone size: NA
D gene: NA

CDR3 DNA: TGTGCCAGCAGTGATTCGAGCGGGAGGCCCGAGCAGTACTTC
CDR3 protein: CASSDSSGRPEQYF
J gene: TRBJ2-7
V gene: TRBV2
clone size: few
D gene: TRBD2

CDR3 DNA: TGTGCCAGCAGGCGCGGAAACACCATATATTTT
CDR3 protein: CASRRGNTIYF
J gene: TRBJ1-3
V gene: TRBV6-5
clone size: NA
D gene: NA

CDR3 DNA: TGTGCCATCAGTGAAGGGGATTACGAGCAGTACTTC
CDR3 protein: CAISEGDYEQYF
J gene: TRBJ2-7
V gene: TRBV10-3
clone size: NA
D gene: NA

CDR3 DNA: TGTGCCTCCGGCGACAGGGGGTCGGGTACTGAAGCTTTCTTT
CDR3 protein: CASGDRGSGTEAFF
J gene: TRBJ1-1
V gene: TRBV9
clone size: NA
D gene: TRBD1

CDR3 DNA: TGTGCTAGCAGCTCCGGGGGACAGGCTAAAGAGACCCAGTACTTC
CDR3 protein: CASSSGGQAKETQYF
J gene: TRBJ2-5
V gene: TRBV7-7
clone size: NA
D gene: TRBD1

CDR3 DNA: TGTGCCAGCTCACCGCCCGGGACTCAAGAGACCCAGTACTTC
CDR3 protein: CASSPPGTQETQYF
J gene: TRBJ2-5
V gene: TRBV18
clone size: few
D gene: NA

CDR3 DNA: TGTGCCAGCACCACAGGGTTGAGCTATGGCTACACCTTC
CDR3 protein: CASTTGLSYGYTF
J gene: TRBJ1-2
V gene: TRBV6-1
clone size: few
D gene: NA

CDR3 DNA: TGTGCCAGCAGCTGGCCGACAGGTAACACTGAAGCTTTCTTT
CDR3 protein: CASSWPTGNTEAFF
J gene: TRBJ1-1
V gene: TRBV5-6
clone size: many
D gene: NA

CDR3 DNA: TGTGCCAGCACAAGGGGGTGGAAAGAGACCCAGTACTTC
CDR3 protein: CASTRGWKETQYF
J gene: TRBJ2-5
V gene: TRBV13
clone size: few
D gene: NA

CDR3 DNA: TGTGCCAGCAGTTTTTCCCAGACACCCTACGAGCAGTACTTC
CDR3 protein: CASSFSQTPYEQYF
J gene: TRBJ2-7
V gene: TRBV6-5
clone size: few
D gene: NA

CDR3 DNA: TGTGCCAGCAGCCACCGGACAGGGGACACCGGGGAGCTGTTTTTT
CDR3 protein: CASSHRTGDTGELFF
J gene: TRBJ2-2
V gene: TRBV7-9
clone size: few
D gene: TRBD1

CDR3 DNA: TGTGCCAGCAGCTTGAGCAGGGGGTCGACTAGCGGGGGGCAAGAGACCCAGTACTTC
CDR3 protein: CASSLSRGSTSGGQETQYF
J gene: TRBJ2-5
V gene: TRBV5-8
clone size: NA
D gene: TRBD2

CDR3 DNA: TGTGCCAGCAGTGAATGGGAGGTGAGCACAGATACGCAGTATTTT
CDR3 protein: CASSEWEVSTDTQYF
J gene: TRBJ2-3
V gene: TRBV6-1
clone size: few
D gene: NA

CDR3 DNA: TGTGCCAGCAGCGTCGAGGACAGTATTGAAGCTTTCTTT
CDR3 protein: CASSVEDSIEAFF
J gene: TRBJ1-1
V gene: TRBV7-9
clone size: NA
D gene: NA

CDR3 DNA: TGTGCCAGCAGCGCCAGACAGGGCTCGGGGGGCTACACCTTC
CDR3 protein: CASSARQGSGGYTF
J gene: TRBJ1-2
V gene: TRBV7-2
clone size: NA
D gene: TRBD1